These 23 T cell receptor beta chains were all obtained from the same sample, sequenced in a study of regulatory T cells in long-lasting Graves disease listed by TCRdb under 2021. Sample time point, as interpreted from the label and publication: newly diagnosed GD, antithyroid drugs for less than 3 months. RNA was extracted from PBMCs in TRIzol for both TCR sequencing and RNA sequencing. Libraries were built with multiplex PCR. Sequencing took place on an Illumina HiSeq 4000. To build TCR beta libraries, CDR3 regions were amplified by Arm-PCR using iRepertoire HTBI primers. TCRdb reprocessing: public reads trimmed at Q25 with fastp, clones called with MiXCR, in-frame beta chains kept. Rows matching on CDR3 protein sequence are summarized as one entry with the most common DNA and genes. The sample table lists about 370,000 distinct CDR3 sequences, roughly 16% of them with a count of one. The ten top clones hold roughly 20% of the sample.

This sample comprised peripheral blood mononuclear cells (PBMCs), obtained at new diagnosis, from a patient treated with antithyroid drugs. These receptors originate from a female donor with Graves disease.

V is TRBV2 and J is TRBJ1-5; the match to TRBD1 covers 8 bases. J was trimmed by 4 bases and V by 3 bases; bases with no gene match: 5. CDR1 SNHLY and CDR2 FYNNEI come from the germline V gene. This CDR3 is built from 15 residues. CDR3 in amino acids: CASSEDRAVNQPQHF. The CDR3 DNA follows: TGTGCCAGCAGTGAGGACAGGGCGGTGAATCAGCCCCAGCATTTT. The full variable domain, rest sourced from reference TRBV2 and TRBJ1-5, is EPEVTQTPSHQVTQMGQEVILRCVPISNHLYFYWYRQILGQKVEFLVSFYNNEISEKSEIFDDQFSVERPDGSNFTLKIRSTKLEDSAMYFCASSEDRAVNQPQHFGDGTRLSIL.

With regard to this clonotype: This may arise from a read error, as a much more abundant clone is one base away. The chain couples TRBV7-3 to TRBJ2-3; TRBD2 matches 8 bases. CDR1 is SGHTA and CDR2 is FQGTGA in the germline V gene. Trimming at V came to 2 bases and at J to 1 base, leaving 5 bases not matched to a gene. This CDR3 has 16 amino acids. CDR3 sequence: CASSLGSGARTDTQYF. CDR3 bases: TGTGCCAGCAGCTTAGGTAGCGGGGCCCGCACAGATACGCAGTATTTT.

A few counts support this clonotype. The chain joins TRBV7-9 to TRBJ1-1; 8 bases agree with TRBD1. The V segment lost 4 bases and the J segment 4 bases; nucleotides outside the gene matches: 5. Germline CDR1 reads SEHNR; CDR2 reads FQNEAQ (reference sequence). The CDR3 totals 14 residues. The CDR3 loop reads CASSSSTGGTEAFF. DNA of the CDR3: TGTGCCAGCAGCTCCTCTACAGGGGGCACTGAAGCTTTCTTT.

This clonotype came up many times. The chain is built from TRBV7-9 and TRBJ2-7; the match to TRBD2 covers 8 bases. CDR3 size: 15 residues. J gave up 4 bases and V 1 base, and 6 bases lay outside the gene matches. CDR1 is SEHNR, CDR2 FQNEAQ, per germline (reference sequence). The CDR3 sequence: CASSLGTGGLYEQYF. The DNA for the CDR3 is TGTGCCAGCAGCTTAGGCACGGGAGGGCTTTACGAGCAGTACTTC. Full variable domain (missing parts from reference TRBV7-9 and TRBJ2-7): DTGVSQNPRHKITKRGQNVTFRCDPISEHNRLYWYRQTLGQGPEFLTYFQNEAQLEKSRLLSDRFSAERPKGSFSTLEIQRTEQGDSAMYLCASSLGTGGLYEQYFGPGTRLTVT.

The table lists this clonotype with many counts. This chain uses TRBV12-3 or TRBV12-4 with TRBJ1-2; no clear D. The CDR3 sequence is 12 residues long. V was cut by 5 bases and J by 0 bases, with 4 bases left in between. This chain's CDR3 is CASSRANYGYTF. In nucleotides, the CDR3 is TGTGCCAGCAGTAGAGCTAACTATGGCTACACCTTC.

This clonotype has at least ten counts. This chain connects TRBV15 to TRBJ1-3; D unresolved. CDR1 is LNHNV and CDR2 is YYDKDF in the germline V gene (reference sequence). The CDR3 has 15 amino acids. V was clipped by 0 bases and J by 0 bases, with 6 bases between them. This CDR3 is CATSREPSSGNTIYF. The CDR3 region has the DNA TGTGCCACCAGCAGAGAACCGAGCTCTGGAAACACCATATATTTT.

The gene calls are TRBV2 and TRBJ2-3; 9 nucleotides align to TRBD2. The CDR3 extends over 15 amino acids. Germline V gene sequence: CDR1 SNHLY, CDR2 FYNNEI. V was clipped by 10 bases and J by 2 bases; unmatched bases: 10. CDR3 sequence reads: CAKTSGGLITDTQYF. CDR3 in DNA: TGTGCCAAGACTAGCGGCGGGTTGATCACAGATACGCAGTATTTT.

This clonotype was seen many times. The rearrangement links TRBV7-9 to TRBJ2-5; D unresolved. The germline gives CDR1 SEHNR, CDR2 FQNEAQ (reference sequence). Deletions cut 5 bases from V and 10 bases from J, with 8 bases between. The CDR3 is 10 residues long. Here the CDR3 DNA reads TGTGCCAGCAGCCAAGAATTCCAGTACTTC. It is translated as CASSQEFQYF.

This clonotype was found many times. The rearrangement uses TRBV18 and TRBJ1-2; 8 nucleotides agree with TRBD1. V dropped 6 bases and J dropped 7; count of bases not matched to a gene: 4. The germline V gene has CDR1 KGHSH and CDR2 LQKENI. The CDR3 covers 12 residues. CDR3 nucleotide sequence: TGTGCCAGCTCCCGTGACAGGGGTGGCTACACCTTC. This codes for CASSRDRGGYTF.

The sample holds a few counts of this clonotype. The DNA of the CDR3 is TGTGCCAGCAGTGACTCGAGGGGTAGCGGGGAGACCCAGTACTTC. It encodes CASSDSRGSGETQYF. The chain has TRBV25-1 and TRBJ2-5, with TRBD2 matching 7 bases. J lost 5 bases, V lost 3 bases, and 9 bases had no gene match. Germline CDR1 and CDR2: MGHDK and SYGVNS. CDR3 size: 15 residues.

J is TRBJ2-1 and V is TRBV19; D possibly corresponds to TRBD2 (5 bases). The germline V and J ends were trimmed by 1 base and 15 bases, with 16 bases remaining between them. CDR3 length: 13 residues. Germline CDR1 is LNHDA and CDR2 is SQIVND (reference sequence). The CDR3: CASSIASNSLLFF. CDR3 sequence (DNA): TGTGCCAGTAGTATAGCTAGCAACTCCCTCCTGTTCTTC.

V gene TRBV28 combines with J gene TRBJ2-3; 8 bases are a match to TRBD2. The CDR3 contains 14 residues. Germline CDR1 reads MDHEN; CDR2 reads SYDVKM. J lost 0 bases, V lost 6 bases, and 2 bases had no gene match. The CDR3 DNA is TGTGCCAGCAGAATAGCGGGAAGCACAGATACGCAGTATTTT. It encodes CASRIAGSTDTQYF.

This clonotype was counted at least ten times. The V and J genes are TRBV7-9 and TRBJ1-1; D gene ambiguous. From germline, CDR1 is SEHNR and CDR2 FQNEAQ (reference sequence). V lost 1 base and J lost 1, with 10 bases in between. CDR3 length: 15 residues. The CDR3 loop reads CASSLVSGSNTEAFF. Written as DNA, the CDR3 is TGTGCCAGCAGCTTAGTGTCCGGATCGAACACTGAAGCTTTCTTT.

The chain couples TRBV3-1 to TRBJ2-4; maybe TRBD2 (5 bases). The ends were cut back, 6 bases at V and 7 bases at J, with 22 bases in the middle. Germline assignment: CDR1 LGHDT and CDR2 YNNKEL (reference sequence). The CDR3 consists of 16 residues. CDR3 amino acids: CASRRAVGATWNIQYF. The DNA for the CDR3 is TGTGCCAGCAGGCGGGCCGTAGGCGCCACTTGGAACATTCAGTACTTC.

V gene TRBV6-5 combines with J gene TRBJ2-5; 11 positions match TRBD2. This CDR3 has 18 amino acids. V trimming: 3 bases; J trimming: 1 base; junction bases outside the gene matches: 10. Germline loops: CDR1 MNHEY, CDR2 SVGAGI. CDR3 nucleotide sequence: TGTGCCAGCAGTTATTCTGGTGGGACTAGCGGCCTCCAAGAGACCCAGTACTTC. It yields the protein CASSYSGGTSGLQETQYF.

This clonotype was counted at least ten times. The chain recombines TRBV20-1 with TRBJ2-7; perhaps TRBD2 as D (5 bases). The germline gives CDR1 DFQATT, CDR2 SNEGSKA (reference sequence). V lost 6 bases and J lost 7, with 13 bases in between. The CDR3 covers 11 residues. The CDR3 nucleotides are TGCAGTGCCGTAGGAACGGGAGAGCAGTACTTC. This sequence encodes CSAVGTGEQYF.

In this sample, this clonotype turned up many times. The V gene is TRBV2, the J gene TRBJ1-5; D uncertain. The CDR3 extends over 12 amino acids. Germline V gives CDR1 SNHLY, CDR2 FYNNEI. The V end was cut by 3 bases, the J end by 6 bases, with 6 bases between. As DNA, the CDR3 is TGTGCCAGCAGTGATCCGCGTCAGCCCCAGCATTTT. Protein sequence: CASSDPRQPQHF.

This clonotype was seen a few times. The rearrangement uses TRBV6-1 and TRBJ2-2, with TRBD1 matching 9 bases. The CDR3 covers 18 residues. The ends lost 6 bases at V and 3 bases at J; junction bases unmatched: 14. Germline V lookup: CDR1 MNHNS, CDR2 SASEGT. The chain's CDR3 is CASSYPNRGRVYTGELFF. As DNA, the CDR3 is TGTGCCAGCAGCTACCCTAACAGGGGGCGCGTCTACACCGGGGAGCTGTTTTTT.

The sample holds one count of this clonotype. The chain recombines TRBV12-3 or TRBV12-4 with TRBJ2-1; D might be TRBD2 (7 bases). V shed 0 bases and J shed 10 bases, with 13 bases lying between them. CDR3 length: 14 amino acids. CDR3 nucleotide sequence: TGTGCCAGCAGTTTAGCGGGGGGGCCCGAGGAGCAGTTCTTC. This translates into CASSLAGGPEEQFF.

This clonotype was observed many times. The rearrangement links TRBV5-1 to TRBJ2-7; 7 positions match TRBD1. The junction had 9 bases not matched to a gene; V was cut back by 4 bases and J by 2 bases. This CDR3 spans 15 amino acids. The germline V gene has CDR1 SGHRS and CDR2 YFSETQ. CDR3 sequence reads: CASSGPGTEPYEQYF. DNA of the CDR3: TGCGCCAGCAGCGGCCCCGGGACAGAGCCCTACGAGCAGTACTTC.

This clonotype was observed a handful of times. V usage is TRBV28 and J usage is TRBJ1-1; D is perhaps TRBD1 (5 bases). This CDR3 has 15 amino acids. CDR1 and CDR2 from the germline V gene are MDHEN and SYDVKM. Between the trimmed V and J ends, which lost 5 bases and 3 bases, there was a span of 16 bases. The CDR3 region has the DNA TGTGCCAGCAGTGACTACAGGATGGGAGACACTGAAGCTTTCTTT. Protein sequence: CASSDYRMGDTEAFF.

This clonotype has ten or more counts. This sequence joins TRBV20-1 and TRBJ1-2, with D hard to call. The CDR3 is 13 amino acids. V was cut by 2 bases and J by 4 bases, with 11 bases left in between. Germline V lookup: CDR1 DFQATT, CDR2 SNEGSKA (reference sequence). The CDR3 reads CSARLPGSYGYTF. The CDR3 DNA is TGCAGTGCTAGATTGCCGGGTTCCTATGGCTACACCTTC.

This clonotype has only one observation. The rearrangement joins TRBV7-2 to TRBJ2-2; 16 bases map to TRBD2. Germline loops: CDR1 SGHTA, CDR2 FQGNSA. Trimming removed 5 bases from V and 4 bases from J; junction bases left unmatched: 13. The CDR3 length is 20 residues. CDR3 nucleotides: TGTGCCAGCAGCCCTGGGGGGGGACTAGCGGGAGGGCGTCCCACCGGGGAGCTGTTTTTT. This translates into CASSPGGGLAGGRPTGELFF.